This TCR beta chain originates from a study of blood T cell repertoires in COVID-19. Across the whole study: Nucleic acid was either cDNA or gDNA, and it came from T cells, B-cell-depleted T cells, or PBMCs.

The CDR3 has 12 residues. The ends lost 4 bases at V and 9 bases at J; junction bases unmatched: 4. Per germline, CDR1 SGHDT and CDR2 YYEEEE. Original methodology: Scientists estimated how many nucleated cells there were by amplifying reference gene primers. Assay: immunoSEQ multiplex PCR; the TCRdb copy retains only in-frame clones and omits some. Clone size and the V and J calls come from that table; the DNA yielded D and trimming. This table has 80,000 to 95,000 clones, more than 75% appearing once. This clonotype originated in a woman in her 70s with acute or convalescent COVID-19. Sequencing input: peripheral blood. V and J are TRBV5-6 and TRBJ1-1, with 9 bases lining up with TRBD1. DNA for the CDR3: TGTGCCAGCAGCGGAGGGACAGGGAAAGCTTTCTTT. Translation: CASSGGTGKAFF.